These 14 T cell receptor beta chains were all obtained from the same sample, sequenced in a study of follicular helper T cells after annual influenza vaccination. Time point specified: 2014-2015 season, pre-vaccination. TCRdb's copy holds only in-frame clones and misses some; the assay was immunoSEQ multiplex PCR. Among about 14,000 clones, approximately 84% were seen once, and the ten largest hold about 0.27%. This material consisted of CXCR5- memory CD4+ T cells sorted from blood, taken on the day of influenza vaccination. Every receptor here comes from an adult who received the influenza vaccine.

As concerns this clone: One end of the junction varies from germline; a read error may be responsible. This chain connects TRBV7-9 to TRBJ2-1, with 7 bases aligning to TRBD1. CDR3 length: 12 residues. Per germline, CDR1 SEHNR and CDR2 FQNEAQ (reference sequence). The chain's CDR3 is CASSVPQGIRVF. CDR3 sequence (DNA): TGTGCCAGCAGCGTGCCACAGGGGATCCGTGTCTTC.

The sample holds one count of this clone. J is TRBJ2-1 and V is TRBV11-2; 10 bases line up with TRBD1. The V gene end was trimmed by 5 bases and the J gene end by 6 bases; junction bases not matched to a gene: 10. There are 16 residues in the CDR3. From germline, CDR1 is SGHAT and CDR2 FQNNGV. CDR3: CASSPPFWTGGNEQFF. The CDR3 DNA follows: TGTGCCAGCAGCCCGCCCTTTTGGACAGGGGGCAATGAGCAGTTCTTC. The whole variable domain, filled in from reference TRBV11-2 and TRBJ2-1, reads EAGVAQSPRYKIIEKRQSVAFWCNPISGHATLYWYQQILGQGPKLLIQFQNNGVVDDSQLPKDRFSAERLKGVDSTLKIQPAKLEDSAVYLCASSPPFWTGGNEQFFGPGTRLTVL.

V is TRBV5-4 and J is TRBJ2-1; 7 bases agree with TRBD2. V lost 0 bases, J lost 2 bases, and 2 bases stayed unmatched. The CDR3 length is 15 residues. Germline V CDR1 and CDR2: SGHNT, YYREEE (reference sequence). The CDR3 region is CASSLAAGAYNEQFF. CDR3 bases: TGTGCCAGCAGCTTGGCCGCGGGAGCCTACAATGAGCAGTTCTTC. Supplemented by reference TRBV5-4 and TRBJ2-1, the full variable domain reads ETGVTQSPTHLIKTRGQQVTLRCSSQSGHNTVSWYQQALGQGPQFIFQYYREEENGRGNFPPRFSGLQFPNYSSELNVNALELDDSALYLCASSLAAGAYNEQFFGPGTRLTVL.

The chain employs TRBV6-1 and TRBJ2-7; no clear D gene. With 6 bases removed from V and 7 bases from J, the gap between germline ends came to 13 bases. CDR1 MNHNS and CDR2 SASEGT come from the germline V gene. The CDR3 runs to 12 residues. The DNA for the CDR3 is TGTGCCAGCAGCGGGTTTGGGTATGAGCAGTACTTC. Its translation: CASSGFGYEQYF.

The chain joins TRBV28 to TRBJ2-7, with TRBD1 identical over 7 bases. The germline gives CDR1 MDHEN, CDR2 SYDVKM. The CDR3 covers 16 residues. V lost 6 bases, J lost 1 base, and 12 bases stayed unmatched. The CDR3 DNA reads TGTGCCAGCAGCTTACACCGGGACAGCGGTTCCTACGAGCAGTACTTC. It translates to CASSLHRDSGSYEQYF.

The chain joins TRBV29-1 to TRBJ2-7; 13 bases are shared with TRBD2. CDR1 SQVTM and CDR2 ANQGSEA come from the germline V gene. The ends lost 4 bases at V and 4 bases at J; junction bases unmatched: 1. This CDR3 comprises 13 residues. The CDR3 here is CSVGTSGGYEQYF. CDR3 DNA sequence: TGCAGCGTTGGGACTAGCGGGGGATACGAGCAGTACTTC.

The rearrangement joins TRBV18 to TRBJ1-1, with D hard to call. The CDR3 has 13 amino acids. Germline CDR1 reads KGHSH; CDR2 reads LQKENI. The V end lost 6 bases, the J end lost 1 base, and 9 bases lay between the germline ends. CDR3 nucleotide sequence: TGTGCCAGCTCCCCGCTCGGGAACACTGAAGCTTTCTTT. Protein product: CASSPLGNTEAFF.

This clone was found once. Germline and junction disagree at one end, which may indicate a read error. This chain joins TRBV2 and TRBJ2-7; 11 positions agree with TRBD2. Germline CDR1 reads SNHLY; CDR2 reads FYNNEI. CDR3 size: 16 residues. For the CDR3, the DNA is TGTGCCAGTATCGACTCCCGGGCTAGCGGGGGGCCTCCGAGGCACTTC. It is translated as CASIDSRASGGPPRHF.

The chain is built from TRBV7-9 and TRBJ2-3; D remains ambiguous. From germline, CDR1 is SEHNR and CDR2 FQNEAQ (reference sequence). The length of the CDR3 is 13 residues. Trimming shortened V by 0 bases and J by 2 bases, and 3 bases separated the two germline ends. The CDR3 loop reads CASSLASTDTQYF. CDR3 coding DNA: TGTGCCAGCAGCTTAGCCTCCACAGATACGCAGTATTTT.

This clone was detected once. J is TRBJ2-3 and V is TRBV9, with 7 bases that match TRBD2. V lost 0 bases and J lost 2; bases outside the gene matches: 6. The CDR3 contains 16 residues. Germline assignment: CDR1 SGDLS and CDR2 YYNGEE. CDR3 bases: TGTGCCAGCAGCGTAGATCCTAGCGGAAACACAGATACGCAGTATTTT. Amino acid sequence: CASSVDPSGNTDTQYF.

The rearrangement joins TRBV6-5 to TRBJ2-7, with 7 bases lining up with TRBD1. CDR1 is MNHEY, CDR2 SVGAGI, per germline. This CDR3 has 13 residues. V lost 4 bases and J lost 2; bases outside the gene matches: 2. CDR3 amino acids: CASSSTGTYEQYF. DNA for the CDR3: TGTGCCAGCAGTTCGACAGGGACCTACGAGCAGTACTTC.

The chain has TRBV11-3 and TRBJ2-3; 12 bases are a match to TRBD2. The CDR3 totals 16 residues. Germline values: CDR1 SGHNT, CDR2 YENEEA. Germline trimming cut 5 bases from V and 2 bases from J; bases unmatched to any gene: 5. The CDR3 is CASSLRLAGATDTQYF. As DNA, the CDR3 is TGTGCCAGCAGCCTCAGACTAGCGGGGGCCACAGATACGCAGTATTTT.

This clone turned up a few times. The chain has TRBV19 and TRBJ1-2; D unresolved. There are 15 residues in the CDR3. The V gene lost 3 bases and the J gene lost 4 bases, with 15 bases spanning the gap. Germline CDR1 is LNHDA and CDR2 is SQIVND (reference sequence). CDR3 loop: CASSIIGPNLYGYTF. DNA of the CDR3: TGTGCCAGTAGTATCATCGGTCCGAACCTCTATGGCTACACCTTC. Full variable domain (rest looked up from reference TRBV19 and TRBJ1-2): DGGITQSPKYLFRKEGQNVTLSCEQNLNHDAMYWYRQDPGQGLRLIYYSQIVNDFQKGDIAEGYSVSREKKESFPLTVTSAQKNPTAFYLCASSIIGPNLYGYTFGSGTRLTVV.

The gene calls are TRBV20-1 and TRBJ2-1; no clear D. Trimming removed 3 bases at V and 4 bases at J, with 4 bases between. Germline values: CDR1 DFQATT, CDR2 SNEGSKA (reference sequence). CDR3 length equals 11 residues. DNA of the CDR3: TGCAGTGCTAGTCTGTACAATGAGCAGTTCTTC. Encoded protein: CSASLYNEQFF.